Below, 27 T cell receptor beta chains from the same sample are listed, as sequenced in a study of blood T cell repertoires in COVID-19. The repertoire was sequenced with immunoSEQ multiplex PCR; TCRdb's copy has only in-frame clones and lacks some. Of some 48,000 clones listed, approximately 83% were seen once; the top ten hold around 3%. Specimen: peripheral blood. These receptor sequences come from a woman older than 75 with acute or convalescent COVID-19.

The rearrangement uses TRBV6-6 and TRBJ1-2; TRBD1 is a possible D gene (6 bases). Between the trimmed V and J ends, which lost 5 bases and 3 bases, there was a span of 34 bases. The CDR3 contains 21 residues. Germline V gives CDR1 MNHNY, CDR2 SVGAGI (reference sequence). CDR3 sequence (DNA): TGTGCCAGCAGTCCAGGACAGACTCGGGTCGGGACGCCAAAACTATACTATGGCTACACCTTC. Translated, it gives CASSPGQTRVGTPKLYYGYTF.

The chain uses TRBV5-1 and TRBJ1-1; D not resolved. This CDR3 spans 16 amino acids. The V end was cut by 0 bases, the J end by 0 bases, with 12 bases between. CDR1 is SGHRS and CDR2 is YFSETQ in the germline V gene. As DNA, the CDR3 is TGCGCCAGCAGCTTGGAGGACTGGCCGATGAACACTGAAGCTTTCTTT. Encoded protein: CASSLEDWPMNTEAFF. The variable domain in full, with the rest retrieved from reference TRBV5-1 and TRBJ1-1, is KAGVTQTPRYLIKTRGQQVTLSCSPISGHRSVSWYQQTPGQGLQFLFEYFSETQRNKGNFPGRFSGRQFSNSRSEMNVSTLELGDSALYLCASSLEDWPMNTEAFFGQGTRLTVV.

This chain links TRBV6-6 with TRBJ2-2; D uncertain. CDR1 and CDR2 from the germline V gene are MNHNY and SVGAGI (reference sequence). The V and J ends lost 2 bases and 6 bases respectively, with 10 bases between them. The CDR3 covers 14 residues. CDR3 region: CASSYPIGSGELFF. For the CDR3, the DNA is TGTGCCAGCAGTTACCCGATTGGCTCCGGGGAGCTGTTTTTT.

V and J are TRBV24-1 and TRBJ2-4; D not resolved. The germline V gene has CDR1 KGHDR and CDR2 SFDVKD. This CDR3 contains 14 residues. Deletions cut 3 bases from V and 4 bases from J, with 9 bases between. The CDR3 is CATSDQETKNIQYF. CDR3 nucleotides: TGTGCCACCAGTGATCAAGAGACTAAAAACATTCAGTACTTC.

V usage is TRBV18 and J usage is TRBJ1-3; 12 nucleotides match TRBD1. Losses at the gene ends were 2 bases for V and 0 bases for J; bases not matched to a gene: 8. Germline-derived CDR1 and CDR2 are KGHSH and LQKENI. This CDR3 has 19 amino acids. In nucleotides, the CDR3 is TGTGCCAGCTCACCAACGGGGACAGGGGGCGCCTACTCTGGAAACACCATATATTTT. It translates to CASSPTGTGGAYSGNTIYF.

This clone has only one observation. CDR3 loop: CASSQGGIDEKLFF. Written as DNA, the CDR3 is TGTGCCAGCAGCCAAGGAGGGATTGATGAAAAACTGTTTTTT. The rearrangement joins TRBV6-5 to TRBJ1-4; D is ambiguous. CDR1 MNHEY and CDR2 SVGAGI come from the germline V gene. The CDR3 extends over 14 amino acids. Trimming removed 6 bases from V and 6 bases from J, with 14 bases in between.

The rearrangement joins TRBV6-5 to TRBJ1-1; D remains ambiguous. Trimming stripped 0 bases from V and 1 base from J, with 9 bases between. CDR1 and CDR2 from the germline V gene are MNHEY and SVGAGI. The CDR3 contains 15 residues. Written as DNA, the CDR3 is TGTGCCAGCAGTTACTCGGGTGGGCCGAACACTGAAGCTTTCTTT. Translating gives CASSYSGGPNTEAFF.

Worth noting for this clone: The same CDR3 can be traced to other DNA sequences in this sample. V gene TRBV5-5 combines with J gene TRBJ1-1; D is ambiguous. The V end was cut by 4 bases, the J end by 1 base, with 8 bases between. This CDR3 spans 13 amino acids. The V gene's germline CDR1 is SGHKS and CDR2 YYEKEE (reference sequence). The CDR3 region is CASSPGQNTEAFF. DNA for the CDR3: TGTGCCAGCAGCCCCGGTCAGAACACTGAAGCTTTCTTT.

This chain uses TRBV15 with TRBJ1-2, with TRBD1 matching 12 bases. Trimming removed 2 bases from V and 6 bases from J; junction bases left unmatched: 1. This CDR3 contains 14 residues. Per the germline V gene, CDR1 is LNHNV and CDR2 is YYDKDF (reference sequence). CDR3 residues: CATSRWDRGHGYTF. CDR3 in DNA: TGTGCCACCAGCAGATGGGACAGGGGGCATGGCTACACCTTC.

This chain links TRBV11-2 with TRBJ2-3, with D perhaps TRBD2 (7 bases). V lost 5 bases and J 2 bases, leaving 14 bases between the germline ends. The CDR3 contains 15 residues. Germline lookup yields CDR1 SGHAT and CDR2 FQNNGV. The CDR3 protein is CASSRGGAPTDTQYF. Written as DNA, the CDR3 is TGTGCCAGCAGCCGAGGGGGGGCGCCCACAGATACGCAGTATTTT. Full variable domain (rest looked up from reference TRBV11-2 and TRBJ2-3): EAGVAQSPRYKIIEKRQSVAFWCNPISGHATLYWYQQILGQGPKLLIQFQNNGVVDDSQLPKDRFSAERLKGVDSTLKIQPAKLEDSAVYLCASSRGGAPTDTQYFGPGTRLTVL.

The chain combines TRBV3-1 (or the pseudogene TRBV3-2) with TRBJ1-2, with 8 bases fitting TRBD1. Germline-derived CDR1 and CDR2 are LGHDT and YNNKEL (reference sequence). The junction had 6 bases not matched to a gene; V was cut back by 4 bases and J by 8 bases. The CDR3 is made up of 13 amino acids. The CDR3 region is CASSPGQGGGYTF. CDR3 bases: TGTGCCAGCAGCCCAGGACAGGGTGGCGGCTACACCTTC.

This clone was detected only once. V is TRBV4-1 and J is TRBJ1-1; D possibly corresponds to TRBD1 (6 bases). Germline CDR1 reads MGHRA; CDR2 reads YSYEKL. V gave up 0 bases and J gave up 5 bases, with 10 bases separating them. The CDR3 spans 14 residues. The CDR3 DNA reads TGCGCCAGCAGCCAAGAGTCCCAGGGGACTGAAGCTTTCTTT. Its translation is CASSQESQGTEAFF.

This rearrangement joins TRBV7-2 to TRBJ1-5, with 10 bases that match TRBD1. CDR3 length equals 13 residues. Germline lookup yields CDR1 SGHTA and CDR2 FQGNSA. V was pared by 5 bases and J by 9 bases, with 4 bases of the junction left unmatched. This CDR3 is CASSRDRGGPQHF. The DNA of the CDR3 is TGTGCCAGCAGCAGGGACAGGGGCGGGCCCCAGCATTTT.

The chain combines TRBV2 with TRBJ2-3; no firm D call. The germline gives CDR1 SNHLY, CDR2 FYNNEI. The CDR3 spans 13 residues. Trimming cost V 3 bases and J 6 bases, with 10 bases left between them. The DNA for the CDR3 is TGTGCCAGCAGTGAGGAAGTCAGGGATACGCAGTATTTT. It encodes CASSEEVRDTQYF.

The rearrangement links TRBV3-1 (or the pseudogene TRBV3-2) to TRBJ2-7, with a weak D call TRBD1 (6 bases). The germline V gene has CDR1 LGHDT and CDR2 YNNKEL (reference sequence). V was shortened by 4 bases and J by 6 bases, with 10 bases between the two germline ends. There are 12 residues in the CDR3. This CDR3 reads CASSPGTIEQYF. As DNA, the CDR3 is TGTGCCAGCAGCCCCGGGACAATCGAGCAGTACTTC.

The rearrangement joins TRBV5-1 to TRBJ1-3; D ambiguous. The CDR3 extends over 15 amino acids. CDR1 and CDR2 from the germline V gene are SGHRS and YFSETQ. Trimming took off 0 bases at V and 2 bases at J, with 9 bases between the two ends. The CDR3 spells CASSLDLGAGNTIYF. The CDR3 region has the DNA TGCGCCAGCAGCTTGGATTTGGGCGCTGGAAACACCATATATTTT.

Comment on this clone: One end of the junction varies from germline; a read error may be responsible. The V and J genes are TRBV5-1 and TRBJ1-1; D unclear. Germline values: CDR1 SGHRS, CDR2 YFSETQ. The CDR3 runs to 14 residues. CDR3 sequence reads: CASSLDSLNTEAFF. DNA of the CDR3: TGCGCCAGCAGTTTGGATTCTCTTAACACTGAAGCTTTCTTT.

This clone came up a few times. This chain's CDR3 is CASSLAQGGPYGYTF. The CDR3 nucleotides are TGCGCCAGCAGCTTGGCGCAGGGAGGGCCCTATGGCTACACCTTC. V and J are TRBV5-1 and TRBJ1-2; TRBD1 might be the D (5 bases). V lost 0 bases, J lost 4 bases, and 13 bases lay in between. This CDR3 is 15 amino acids long. The germline V gene encodes CDR1 SGHRS and CDR2 YFSETQ. Full variable domain (missing parts from reference TRBV5-1 and TRBJ1-2): KAGVTQTPRYLIKTRGQQVTLSCSPISGHRSVSWYQQTPGQGLQFLFEYFSETQRNKGNFPGRFSGRQFSNSRSEMNVSTLELGDSALYLCASSLAQGGPYGYTFGSGTRLTVV.

This clone has just one count. The rearrangement uses TRBV5-6 and TRBJ1-2, with 8 nucleotides matching TRBD1. Germline V gene lookup returns CDR1 SGHDT and CDR2 YYEEEE. J lost 5 bases, V lost 4 bases, and 7 bases had no gene match. The CDR3 is made up of 14 amino acids. CDR3 DNA sequence: TGTGCCAGCAGCCATCAGGGGGCAGGGTATGGCTACACCTTC. Its protein is CASSHQGAGYGYTF.

CDR3 loop: CANKTTKAIIGEQYF. The CDR3 DNA sequence: TGTGCCAACAAGACGACTAAGGCCATTATAGGCGAGCAGTACTTC. V and J are TRBV6-4 and TRBJ2-7; TRBD2 might be the D (5 bases). The V and J ends lost 10 bases and 6 bases respectively, with 25 bases between them. The CDR3 is 15 amino acids. The germline V gene has CDR1 MRHNA and CDR2 SNTAGT.

DNA for the CDR3: TGCGCCAGCAGCCCTGACAGTAACTATGGCTACACCTTC. This sequence encodes CASSPDSNYGYTF. The rearrangement links TRBV5-1 to TRBJ1-2, with a possible D match to TRBD1 (5 bases). CDR3 length equals 13 residues. Trimming cost V 4 bases and J 1 base, with 8 bases left between them. The germline gives CDR1 SGHRS, CDR2 YFSETQ. The entire variable domain, with the rest obtained from reference TRBV5-1 and TRBJ1-2, is as follows: KAGVTQTPRYLIKTRGQQVTLSCSPISGHRSVSWYQQTPGQGLQFLFEYFSETQRNKGNFPGRFSGRQFSNSRSEMNVSTLELGDSALYLCASSPDSNYGYTFGSGTRLTVV.

In this sample, this clone turned up once. The rearrangement links TRBV21-1 to TRBJ1-2; no DNA check was done on the table's D call, TRBD1. TRBV21-1 is tagged as a pseudogene. The CDR3 covers 15 residues. The CDR3: CASSKDRDSNYGYTF. The DNA for the CDR3 is TGTGCCAGCAGCAAAGACCGGGACAGCAACTATGGCTACACCTTC.

V usage is TRBV3-1 (or the pseudogene TRBV3-2) and J usage is TRBJ1-1; TRBD1 might be the D (6 bases). The V end lost 4 bases, the J end lost 5 bases, and 11 bases lay between the germline ends. The CDR3 spans 13 residues. The V gene's germline CDR1 is LGHDT and CDR2 YNNKEL (reference sequence). The DNA for the CDR3 is TGTGCCAGCAGCCTACAGGGTAGGACTGAAGCTTTCTTT. This sequence encodes CASSLQGRTEAFF.

This chain uses TRBV9 with TRBJ2-2; D remains unclear. The V and J ends lost 2 bases and 0 bases respectively, with 5 bases between them. The CDR3 is made up of 14 amino acids. Per germline, CDR1 SGDLS and CDR2 YYNGEE. As DNA, the CDR3 is TGTGCCAGCAGCGTCACTTCGAACACCGGGGAGCTGTTTTTT. Translated: CASSVTSNTGELFF.

The V and J genes are TRBV2 and TRBJ2-7; 12 nucleotides agree with TRBD1. V lost 3 bases and J lost 5; bases outside the gene matches: 2. The CDR3 has 14 amino acids. Germline V gene sequence: CDR1 SNHLY, CDR2 FYNNEI. CDR3: CASSEGTGGDEQYF. CDR3 nucleotide sequence: TGTGCCAGCAGTGAGGGGACAGGGGGCGACGAGCAGTACTTC. Complete variable domain (other parts from reference TRBV2 and TRBJ2-7): EPEVTQTPSHQVTQMGQEVILRCVPISNHLYFYWYRQILGQKVEFLVSFYNNEISEKSEIFDDQFSVERPDGSNFTLKIRSTKLEDSAMYFCASSEGTGGDEQYFGPGTRLTVT.

The genes are TRBV5-8 and TRBJ2-5; the match to TRBD2 covers 12 bases. With 5 bases clipped from V and 2 bases from J, the junction kept 7 bases outside the gene matches. CDR1 is SGHTS, CDR2 YDEGEE, per germline. CDR3 length equals 16 residues. The CDR3 is CASRLGLAGIQETQYF. CDR3 nucleotide sequence: TGTGCCAGCAGATTAGGACTAGCGGGGATACAAGAGACCCAGTACTTC.

In its sample, this clone was seen once. The V call is TRBV30, the J call TRBJ2-7; TRBD2 is a possible D gene (7 bases). Germline V CDR1 and CDR2: GTSNPN, SVGIG (reference sequence). This CDR3 contains 14 residues. Deletions cut 2 bases from V and 1 base from J, with 12 bases between. DNA for the CDR3: TGTGCCTGGAGTAAAGGGGGGGTATCCTACGAGCAGTACTTC. Protein product: CAWSKGGVSYEQYF.